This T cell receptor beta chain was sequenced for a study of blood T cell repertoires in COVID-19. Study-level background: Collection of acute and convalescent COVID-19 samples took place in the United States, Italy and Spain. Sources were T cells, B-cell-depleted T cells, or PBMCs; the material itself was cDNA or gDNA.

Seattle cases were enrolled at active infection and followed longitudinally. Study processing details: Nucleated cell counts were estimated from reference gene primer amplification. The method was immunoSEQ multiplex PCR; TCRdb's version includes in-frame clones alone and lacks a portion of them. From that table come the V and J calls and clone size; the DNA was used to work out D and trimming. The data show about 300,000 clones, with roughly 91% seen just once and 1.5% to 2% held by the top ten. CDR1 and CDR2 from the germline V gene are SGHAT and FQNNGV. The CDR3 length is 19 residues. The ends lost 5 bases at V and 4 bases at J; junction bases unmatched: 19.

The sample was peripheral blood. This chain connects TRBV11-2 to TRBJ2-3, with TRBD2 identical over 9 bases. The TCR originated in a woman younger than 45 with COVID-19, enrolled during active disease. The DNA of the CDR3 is TGTGCCAGCAGCATATCACTCCAGCGGGGGGTCAGGGACGCAGATACGCAGTATTTT. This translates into CASSISLQRGVRDADTQYF.